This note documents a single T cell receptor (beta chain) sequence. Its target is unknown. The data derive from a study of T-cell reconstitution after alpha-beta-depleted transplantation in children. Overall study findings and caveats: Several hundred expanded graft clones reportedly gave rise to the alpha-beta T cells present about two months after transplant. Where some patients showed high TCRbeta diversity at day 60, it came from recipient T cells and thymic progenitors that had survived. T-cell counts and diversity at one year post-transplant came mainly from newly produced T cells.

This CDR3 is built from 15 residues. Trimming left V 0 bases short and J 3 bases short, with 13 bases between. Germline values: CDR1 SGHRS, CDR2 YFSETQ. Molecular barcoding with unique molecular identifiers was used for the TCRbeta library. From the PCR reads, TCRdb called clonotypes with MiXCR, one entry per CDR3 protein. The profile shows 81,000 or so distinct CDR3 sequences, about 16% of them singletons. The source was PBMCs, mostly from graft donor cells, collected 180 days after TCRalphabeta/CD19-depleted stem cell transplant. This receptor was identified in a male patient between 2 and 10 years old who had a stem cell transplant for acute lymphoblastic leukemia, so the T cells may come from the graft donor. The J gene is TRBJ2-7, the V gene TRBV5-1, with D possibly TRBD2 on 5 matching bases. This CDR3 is CASSLGAARDYEQYF. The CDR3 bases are TGCGCCAGCAGCTTGGGGGCAGCTCGGGACTACGAGCAGTACTTC.